This T cell receptor beta chain was sequenced in a study of blood T cell repertoires in COVID-19. This table comes from immunoSEQ multiplex PCR, and its TCRdb copy is limited to in-frame clones, with some not included. The sample holds roughly 350,000 clones, more than 70% seen once. CDR1 MNHNS and CDR2 SASEGT come from the germline V gene. The CDR3 consists of 11 residues. V lost 2 bases to trimming and J lost 3 bases, with 2 bases between them. The source is a woman in her thirties with COVID-19, enrolled during active disease. The gene calls are TRBV6-1 and TRBJ2-7; D ambiguous. Sequencing input: peripheral blood. The chain's CDR3 is CASSEYYEQYF. The CDR3 bases are TGTGCCAGCAGTGAATACTACGAGCAGTACTTC.